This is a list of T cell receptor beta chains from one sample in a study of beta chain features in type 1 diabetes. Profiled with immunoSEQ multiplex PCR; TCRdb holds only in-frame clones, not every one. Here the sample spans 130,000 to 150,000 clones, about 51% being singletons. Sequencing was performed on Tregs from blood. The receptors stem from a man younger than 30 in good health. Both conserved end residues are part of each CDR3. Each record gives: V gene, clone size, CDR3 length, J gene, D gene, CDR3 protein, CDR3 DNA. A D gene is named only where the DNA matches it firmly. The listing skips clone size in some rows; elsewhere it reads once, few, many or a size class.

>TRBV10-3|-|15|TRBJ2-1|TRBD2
CATQHPTSGRNEQFF
TGTGCCACCCAACACCCGACTAGCGGCAGGAATGAGCAGTTCTTC
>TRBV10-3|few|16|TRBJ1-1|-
CAISDRQRTMNTEAFF
TGTGCCATCAGTGACCGACAGAGAACTATGAACACTGAAGCTTTCTTT
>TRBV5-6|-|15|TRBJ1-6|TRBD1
CASSLDRGGNSPLHF
TGTGCCAGCAGTCTCGACAGGGGAGGGAATTCACCCCTCCACTTT
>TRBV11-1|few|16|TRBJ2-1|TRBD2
CASSLATSGGWNEQFF
TGTGCCAGCAGCTTAGCGACTAGCGGGGGGTGGAATGAGCAGTTCTTC
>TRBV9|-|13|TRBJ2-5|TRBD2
CASNSGLAETQYF
TGTGCCAGCAACTCGGGACTAGCTGAGACCCAGTACTTC
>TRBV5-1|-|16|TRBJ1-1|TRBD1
CASSWGQAFMNTEAFF
TGCGCCAGCAGCTGGGGACAGGCCTTCATGAACACTGAAGCTTTCTTT
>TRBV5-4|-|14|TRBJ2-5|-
CASSKMTGKGTQYF
TGTGCCAGCAGCAAAATGACAGGAAAAGGGACCCAGTACTTC
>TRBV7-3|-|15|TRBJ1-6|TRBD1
CASSLGGQGTSPLHF
TGTGCCAGCAGCTTAGGGGGACAGGGGACTTCACCCCTCCACTTT
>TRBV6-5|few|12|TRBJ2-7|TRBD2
CASSFREGEQYF
TGTGCCAGCAGTTTCCGGGAGGGCGAGCAGTACTTC
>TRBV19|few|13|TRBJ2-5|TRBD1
CATRNRGQETQYF
TGTGCCACGAGAAACAGGGGGCAAGAGACCCAGTACTTC
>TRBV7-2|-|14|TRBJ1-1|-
CASSLQGLHTEAFF
TGTGCCAGCAGCTTACAGGGCCTACACACTGAAGCTTTCTTT
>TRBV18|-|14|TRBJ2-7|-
CASSPAGSSYEQYF
TGTGCCAGCTCACCAGCGGGCAGCTCCTACGAGCAGTACTTC
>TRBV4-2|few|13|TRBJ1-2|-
CASSQREGYGYTF
TGTGCCAGCAGCCAACGGGAGGGCTATGGCTACACCTTC
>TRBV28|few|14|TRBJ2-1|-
CASSLVGGYNEQFF
TGTGCCAGCAGTTTGGTGGGGGGATACAATGAGCAGTTCTTC
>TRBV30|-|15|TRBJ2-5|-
CAWSGPGHLQETQYF
TGTGCCTGGAGTGGGCCAGGACACCTCCAAGAGACCCAGTACTTC
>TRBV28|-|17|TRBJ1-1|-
CASISEGLGLMNTEAFF
TGTGCCAGCATCTCGGAAGGACTCGGATTAATGAACACTGAAGCTTTCTTT
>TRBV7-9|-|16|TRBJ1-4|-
CASSFYGGATNEKLFF
TGTGCCAGCAGCTTTTACGGGGGGGCAACTAATGAAAAACTGTTTTTT
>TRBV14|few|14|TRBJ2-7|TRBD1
CASSERDSYYEQYF
TGTGCCAGCTCCGAACGGGACAGTTACTACGAGCAGTACTTC
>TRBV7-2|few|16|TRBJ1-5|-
CASSPWGRGYNQPQHF
TGTGCCAGCAGCCCGTGGGGAAGAGGGTACAATCAGCCCCAGCATTTT
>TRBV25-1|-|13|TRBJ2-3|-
CASSEWGADTQYF
TGTGCCAGCAGTGAATGGGGGGCAGATACGCAGTATTTT
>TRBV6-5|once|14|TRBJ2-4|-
CASSQGIAKNIQYF
TGTGCCAGCAGCCAGGGGATTGCCAAAAACATTCAGTACTTC
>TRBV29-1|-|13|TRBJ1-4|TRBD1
CSVSGQEREKLFF
TGCAGCGTCTCGGGACAGGAGAGGGAAAAACTGTTTTTT
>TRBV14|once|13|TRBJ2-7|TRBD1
CASSKNRGTEQYF
TGTGCCAGCTCAAAGAACAGGGGAACCGAGCAGTACTTC
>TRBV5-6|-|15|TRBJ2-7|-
CASSNLRLAGDEQYF
TGTGCCAGCAGCAACCTTAGACTAGCAGGGGACGAGCAGTACTTC
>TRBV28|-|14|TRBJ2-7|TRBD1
CASSETGGTYEQYF
TGTGCCAGCAGTGAGACAGGGGGTACCTACGAGCAGTACTTC
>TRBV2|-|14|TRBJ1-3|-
CASSSTRVGNTIYF
TGTGCCAGCAGTAGCACGCGGGTAGGAAACACCATATATTTT
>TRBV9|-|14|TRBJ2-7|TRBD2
CASSVGTSFYEQYF
TGTGCCAGCAGCGTAGGGACTAGCTTCTACGAGCAGTACTTC
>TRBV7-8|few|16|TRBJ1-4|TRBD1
CASSTRPGQGYEKLFF
TGTGCCAGCAGCACCCGTCCGGGACAGGGATATGAAAAACTGTTTTTT
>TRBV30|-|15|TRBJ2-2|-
CAWSQGGFRAGELFF
TGTGCCTGGAGTCAGGGAGGTTTTCGGGCCGGGGAGCTGTTTTTT
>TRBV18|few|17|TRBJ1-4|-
CASSPPLRERTNEKLFF
TGTGCCAGCTCACCACCCCTCAGGGAACGCACTAATGAAAAACTGTTTTTT
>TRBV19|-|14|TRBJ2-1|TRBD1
CASSIGTGWGEQFF
TGTGCCAGTAGTATTGGGACAGGGTGGGGTGAGCAGTTCTTC
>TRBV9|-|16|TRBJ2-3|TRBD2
CASSVVGRGGTDTQYF
TGTGCCAGCAGCGTAGTCGGGCGGGGGGGCACAGATACGCAGTATTTT
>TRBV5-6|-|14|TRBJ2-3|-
CASSRGTARDTQYF
TGTGCCAGCAGCCGGGGAACAGCGCGAGATACGCAGTATTTT
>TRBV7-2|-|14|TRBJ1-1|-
CASSLVPGNTEAFF
TGTGCCAGCAGCTTAGTTCCGGGGAACACTGAAGCTTTCTTT
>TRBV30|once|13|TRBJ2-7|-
CAWSVRRSYEQYF
TGTGCCTGGAGTGTCAGGCGATCCTACGAGCAGTACTTC
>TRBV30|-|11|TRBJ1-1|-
CAWSTAVEAFF
TGTGCCTGGAGTACGGCGGTTGAAGCTTTCTTT
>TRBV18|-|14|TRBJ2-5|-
CASSPPRGGETQYF
TGTGCCAGCTCACCACCGCGTGGCGGAGAGACCCAGTACTTC
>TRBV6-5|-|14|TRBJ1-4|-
CASSYTGTNEKLFF
TGTGCCAGCAGTTACACAGGGACTAATGAAAAACTGTTTTTT
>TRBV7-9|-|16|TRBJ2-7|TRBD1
CASSLAGWPGGHEQYF
TGTGCCAGCAGCTTAGCGGGCTGGCCAGGGGGCCACGAGCAGTACTTC
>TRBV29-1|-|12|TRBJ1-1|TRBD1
CSVDRGDTEAFF
TGCAGCGTGGACAGGGGTGACACTGAAGCTTTCTTT
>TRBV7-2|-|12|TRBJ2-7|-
CASSFQIYEQYF
TGTGCCAGCAGCTTCCAAATCTACGAGCAGTACTTC
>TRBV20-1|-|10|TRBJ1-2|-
CSARNNGYTF
TGCAGTGCTAGAAACAATGGCTACACCTTC
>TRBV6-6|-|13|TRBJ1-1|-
CASSFEVSTEAFF
TGTGCCAGCAGTTTTGAGGTTTCCACTGAAGCTTTCTTT
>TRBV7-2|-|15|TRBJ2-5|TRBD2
CASSLTSGVQETQYF
TGTGCCAGCAGCTTGACTAGCGGGGTACAAGAGACCCAGTACTTC
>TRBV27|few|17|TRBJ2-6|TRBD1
CASSAGTGGVGANVLTF
TGTGCCAGCAGTGCCGGGACAGGGGGGGTTGGGGCCAACGTCCTGACTTTC
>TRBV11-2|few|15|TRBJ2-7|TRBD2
CASSPLVAGAGWQYF
TGTGCCAGCAGCCCCTTGGTAGCGGGAGCCGGTTGGCAGTACTTC
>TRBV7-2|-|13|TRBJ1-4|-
CANSFGGNEKLFF
TGTGCCAACAGCTTCGGGGGTAATGAAAAACTGTTTTTT
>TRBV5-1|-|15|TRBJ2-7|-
CASSLTGYGAYEQYF
TGCGCCAGCAGCCTGACGGGGTACGGAGCCTACGAGCAGTACTTC
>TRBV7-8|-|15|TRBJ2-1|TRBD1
CASSLAGQGYNEQFF
TGTGCCAGCAGCTTAGCGGGACAGGGATACAATGAGCAGTTCTTC
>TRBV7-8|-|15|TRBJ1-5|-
CASSLGSGGNQPQHF
TGTGCCAGCAGCTTAGGCTCGGGGGGCAATCAGCCCCAGCATTTT
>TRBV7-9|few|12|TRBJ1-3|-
CAGGVDGNTIYF
TGTGCCGGCGGGGTAGATGGAAACACCATATATTTT
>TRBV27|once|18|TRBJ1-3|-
CASSPPYLAVLSGNTIYF
TGTGCCAGCAGTCCTCCTTATCTGGCAGTTCTCTCTGGAAACACCATATATTTT
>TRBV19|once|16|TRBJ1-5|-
CASSPTTGSGNQPQHF
TGTGCCAGTAGTCCGACGACAGGATCGGGCAATCAGCCCCAGCATTTT
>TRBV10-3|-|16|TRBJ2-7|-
CAISESGAGSSYEQYF
TGTGCCATCAGTGAGTCAGGGGCCGGGAGCTCCTACGAGCAGTACTTC
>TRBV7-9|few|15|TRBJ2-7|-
CASSLVLGSGYEQYF
TGTGCCAGCAGCTTAGTTTTGGGGAGTGGCTACGAGCAGTACTTC